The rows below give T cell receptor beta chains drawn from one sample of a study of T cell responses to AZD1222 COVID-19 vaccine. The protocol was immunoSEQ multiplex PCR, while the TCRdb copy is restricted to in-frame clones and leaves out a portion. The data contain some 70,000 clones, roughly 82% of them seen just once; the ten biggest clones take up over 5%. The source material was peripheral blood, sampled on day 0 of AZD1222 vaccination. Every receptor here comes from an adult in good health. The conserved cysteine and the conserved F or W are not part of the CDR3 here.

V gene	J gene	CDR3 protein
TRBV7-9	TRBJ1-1	ASTLYNHDTEAF
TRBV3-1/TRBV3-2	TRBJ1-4	ASSPRGFNEKLF
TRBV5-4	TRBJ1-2	ASSLDVTAAGGYT
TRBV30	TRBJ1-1	AWSEPGTGGTEAF
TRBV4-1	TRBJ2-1	ASSQDPSADEQF
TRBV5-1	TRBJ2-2	ASSFPRAAGELF
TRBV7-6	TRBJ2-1	ASSSLAGGQSEQF
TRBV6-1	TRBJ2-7	ASREDIGSYEQY
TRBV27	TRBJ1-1	ASSFTGGGTEAF
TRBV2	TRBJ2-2	ASSELGSGGFGELF
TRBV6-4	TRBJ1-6	ASSDSLGDSPLH
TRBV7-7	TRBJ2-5	ASSAPGDGGETQY
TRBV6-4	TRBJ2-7	ASRRWRSDKYEQY
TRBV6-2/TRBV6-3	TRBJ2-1	ASSSVSGDTSYNEQF
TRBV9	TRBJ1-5	ASSVGHPNQPQH
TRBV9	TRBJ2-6	ASRDSPSSGANVLT
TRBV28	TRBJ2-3	ASSFPTSGGTDTQY
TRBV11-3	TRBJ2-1	ASSLVLYNEQF
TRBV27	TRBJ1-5	ASSLLRGNQPQH
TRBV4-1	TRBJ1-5	ASSQGDQPQH